The next 32 T cell receptor beta chains were all read from a single sample in a study of blood T cell repertoires in COVID-19. Measured with immunoSEQ multiplex PCR; TCRdb has only the in-frame clones, and not every one. The sample yields approximately 230,000 clones, around 85% seen once. Sequencing was carried out using peripheral blood. These receptors were collected from a woman aged 40 to 50 with active or convalescent COVID-19.

The genes are TRBV10-3 and TRBJ2-7, with TRBD1 matching over 7 bases. CDR1 is ENHRY and CDR2 is SYGVKD in the germline V gene. The CDR3 runs 12 residues. V lost 9 bases to trimming and J lost 4 bases; unmatched junction nucleotides: 6. CDR3 region: CAIGGQPYEQYF. In DNA, the CDR3 is TGTGCCATTGGGGGACAGCCGTACGAGCAGTACTTC.

The rearrangement joins TRBV7-9 to TRBJ2-5; D might be TRBD2 (6 bases). The germline V gene has CDR1 SEHNR and CDR2 FQNEAQ (reference sequence). Trimming left V 4 bases short and J 1 base short, with 10 bases between. This CDR3 has 14 residues. The DNA for the CDR3 is TGTGCCAGCAGCTCCGCGGGGTTCCAAGAGACCCAGTACTTC. Residues: CASSSAGFQETQYF.

V is TRBV27 and J is TRBJ1-1, with D possibly matching TRBD1 (5 bases). Germline lookup yields CDR1 MNHEY and CDR2 SMNVEV (reference sequence). This CDR3 contains 14 residues. V was pared by 5 bases and J by 3 bases, with 13 bases between. The CDR3 loop reads CASSPPGGYTEAFF. The CDR3 DNA reads as TGTGCCAGCAGTCCCCCTGGGGGGTACACTGAAGCTTTCTTT.

This rearrangement joins TRBV18 to TRBJ1-1, with a weak D call TRBD1 (6 bases). Germline V gene lookup returns CDR1 KGHSH and CDR2 LQKENI. The CDR3 sequence is 15 residues long. V was trimmed by 4 bases and J by 2 bases, leaving 14 bases between them. The CDR3 reads CASSQEQGRNTEAFF. CDR3 in DNA: TGTGCCAGCTCACAAGAACAGGGCAGAAACACTGAAGCTTTCTTT. The variable domain in full, with the rest retrieved from reference TRBV18 and TRBJ1-1, is NAGVMQNPRHLVRRRGQEARLRCSPMKGHSHVYWYRQLPEEGLKFMVYLQKENIIDESGMPKERFSAEFPKEGPSILRIQQVVRGDSAAYFCASSQEQGRNTEAFFGQGTRLTVV.

This clone was counted a single time. CDR3 residues: CASSRPGQGYEAFF. CDR3 in DNA: TGTGCCAGCTCACGCCCGGGACAGGGATATGAAGCTTTCTTT. The chain uses TRBV18 and TRBJ1-1; 9 bases line up with TRBD1. CDR1 and CDR2 (germline): KGHSH, LQKENI. V lost 4 bases, J lost 7 bases, and 7 bases stayed unmatched. The CDR3 is 14 amino acids.

The CDR3 DNA follows: TGTGCCAGCAGTTCCTCCCCGTACACTGAAGCTTTCTTT. Its translation: CASSSSPYTEAFF. The chain is built from TRBV12-3 or TRBV12-4 and TRBJ1-1, with D unclear. V lost 4 bases and J lost 3, with 9 bases in between. The CDR3 is made up of 13 amino acids.

This clone was found once. The chain carries TRBV7-9 and TRBJ2-7; 8 bases are a match to TRBD2. From germline, CDR1 is SEHNR and CDR2 FQNEAQ (reference sequence). J was trimmed by 0 bases and V by 5 bases; bases with no gene match: 3. This CDR3 spans 14 amino acids. The CDR3 spells CASSPGGGSYEQYF. The CDR3 region has the DNA TGTGCCAGCAGCCCCGGGGGGGGCTCCTACGAGCAGTACTTC.

This clone was found once. This chain joins TRBV27 and TRBJ1-1, with 9 bases aligning to TRBD1. The germline CDR1 and CDR2 sequences are MNHEY and SMNVEV (reference sequence). This CDR3 comprises 17 residues. V was pared by 7 bases and J by 3 bases, with 15 bases of the junction left unmatched. The CDR3 reads CASKGTGLLLVDTEAFF. The DNA of the CDR3 is TGTGCCAGCAAGGGGACAGGGCTCCTTCTTGTGGACACTGAAGCTTTCTTT.

This clone has just a few counts. V usage is TRBV28 and J usage is TRBJ2-7; 10 bases are shared with TRBD2. The J segment lost 5 bases and the V segment lost 1 base, leaving 11 bases of the junction unmatched. Germline V lookup: CDR1 MDHEN, CDR2 SYDVKM. CDR3 length: 17 residues. The CDR3 DNA reads as TGTGCCAGCAGTTTATTCCCCAAAGCGGGGGGGAACCACGAGCAGTACTTC. Protein sequence: CASSLFPKAGGNHEQYF. The complete variable domain, with remaining parts taken from reference TRBV28 and TRBJ2-7, reads DVKVTQSSRYLVKRTGEKVFLECVQDMDHENMFWYRQDPGLGLRLIYFSYDVKMKEKGDIPEGYSVSREKKERFSLILESASTNQTSMYLCASSLFPKAGGNHEQYFGPGTRLTVT.

The chain combines TRBV11-2 with TRBJ1-5, with D possibly TRBD1 on 5 matching bases. Trimming left V 4 bases short and J 6 bases short, with 16 bases between. This CDR3 has 15 amino acids. Germline V lookup: CDR1 SGHAT, CDR2 FQNNGV. The CDR3 spells CASSSGGGYGQPQHF. The CDR3 region has the DNA TGTGCCAGCAGCTCTGGGGGGGGGTACGGTCAGCCCCAGCATTTT.

This chain connects TRBV5-1 to TRBJ1-1; 7 bases map to TRBD1. The CDR3 is 12 amino acids. The germline V gene encodes CDR1 SGHRS and CDR2 YFSETQ. V dropped 3 bases and J dropped 10; count of bases not matched to a gene: 6. The CDR3 is CASSSDREGAFF. CDR3 coding DNA: TGCGCCAGCAGCTCCGACAGGGAAGGAGCTTTCTTT.

The rearrangement joins TRBV9 to TRBJ2-2; no clear D gene. The germline V gene has CDR1 SGDLS and CDR2 YYNGEE. This CDR3 is built from 13 residues. Trimming stripped 4 bases from V and 1 base from J, with 5 bases between. CDR3 amino acids: CASSPRNTGELFF. CDR3 DNA sequence: TGTGCCAGCAGCCCTAGGAACACCGGGGAGCTGTTTTTT.

V usage is TRBV15 and J usage is TRBJ1-3; possible D gene TRBD1, 5 bases. Between the trimmed V and J ends, which lost 3 bases and 2 bases, there was a span of 11 bases. The CDR3 spans 15 residues. Germline CDR1 LNHNV, CDR2 YYDKDF (reference sequence). This CDR3 reads CATSRVMGPGNTIYF. The CDR3 bases are TGTGCCACCAGCAGGGTAATGGGGCCTGGAAACACCATATATTTT.

This clone has ten or more counts. The chain uses TRBV6-4 and TRBJ2-1; the match to TRBD2 covers 9 bases. The CDR3 is made up of 15 amino acids. Trimming at V came to 3 bases and at J to 8 bases, leaving 8 bases not matched to a gene. CDR1 and CDR2 (germline): MRHNA, SNTAGT. The CDR3 reads CASSEGGGARDEQFF. DNA of the CDR3: TGTGCCAGCAGTGAAGGCGGGGGGGCCCGAGATGAGCAGTTCTTC.

V usage is TRBV19 and J usage is TRBJ1-4; the match to TRBD1 covers 10 bases. Trimming removed 9 bases from V and 5 bases from J; junction bases left unmatched: 12. The CDR3 extends over 16 amino acids. CDR1 LNHDA and CDR2 SQIVND come from the germline V gene (reference sequence). The CDR3 is CASRSRPGQGNEKLFF. The CDR3 nucleotides are TGTGCCAGCAGATCCCGCCCGGGACAGGGGAATGAAAAACTGTTTTTT.

The V and J genes are TRBV5-1 and TRBJ1-1, with a weak D call TRBD1 (5 bases). The germline V gene encodes CDR1 SGHRS and CDR2 YFSETQ. The CDR3 length is 13 residues. V lost 3 bases to trimming and J lost 2 bases, with 8 bases between them. CDR3 sequence: CASSSTGNTEAFF. CDR3 DNA sequence: TGCGCCAGCAGCTCCACAGGCAACACTGAAGCTTTCTTT.

In this sample, this clone turned up once. The J gene is TRBJ1-3, the V gene TRBV6-5; possibly TRBD1 for D (5 bases). The CDR3 totals 15 residues. Germline lookup yields CDR1 MNHEY and CDR2 SVGAGI. V lost 8 bases and J lost 0, with 14 bases in between. The CDR3 loop is CASLRGLRSGNTIYF. CDR3 coding DNA: TGTGCCAGCCTTCGGGGACTCCGCTCTGGAAACACCATATATTTT.

The chain links TRBV10-3 to TRBJ1-2; D is possibly TRBD1 (5 bases). This CDR3 comprises 12 residues. Germline V CDR1 and CDR2: ENHRY, SYGVKD. Trimming left V 7 bases short and J 8 bases short, with 14 bases between. The CDR3 sequence is CAITAGGYGYTF. CDR3 bases: TGTGCCATCACGGCCGGGGGATACGGCTACACCTTC.

The CDR3 spells CASSKGTSGYTGELFF. CDR3 DNA sequence: TGTGCCAGCAGCAAAGGGACTAGCGGTTACACCGGGGAGCTGTTTTTT. The chain is built from TRBV6-2 or TRBV6-3 and TRBJ2-2; 11 bases agree with TRBD2. Germline CDR1 is MNHEY and CDR2 is SVGEGT. The CDR3 sequence is 16 residues long. V shed 6 bases and J 3 bases; nucleotides not matched to a gene: 6.

This rearrangement joins TRBV5-1 to TRBJ2-1; 10 bases match TRBD2. This CDR3 has 16 amino acids. The V and J ends lost 1 base and 6 bases, in that order; junction bases with no gene match: 7. CDR1 and CDR2 from the germline V gene are SGHRS and YFSETQ. The DNA for the CDR3 is TGCGCCAGCAGCTTGAAAGGTAGCGGGGGGTCCAATGAGCAGTTCTTC. It is translated as CASSLKGSGGSNEQFF.

This clone was counted between two and nine times. The chain uses TRBV27 and TRBJ1-1; the D is unclear. The CDR3 loop spans 13 amino acids. CDR1 and CDR2 from the germline V gene are MNHEY and SMNVEV (reference sequence). V lost 6 bases and J 1 base, leaving 9 bases between the germline ends. The CDR3 DNA reads TGTGCCAGCAGGATGCAGGAGAACACTGAAGCTTTCTTT. Its translation: CASRMQENTEAFF.

V gene TRBV7-8 combines with J gene TRBJ2-3; 8 positions agree with TRBD2. V lost 1 base, J lost 5 bases, and 8 bases stayed unmatched. This CDR3 is built from 16 residues. CDR1 and CDR2 from the germline V gene are SGHVS and FQNEAQ. DNA of the CDR3: TGTGCCAGCAGCTTAGTCGGGGGGGTGTTTGGAGATACGCAGTATTTT. Translated: CASSLVGGVFGDTQYF.

The chain is built from TRBV5-1 and TRBJ1-2; 7 bases are shared with TRBD1. The CDR3 covers 14 residues. Germline trimming cut 4 bases from V and 7 bases from J; bases unmatched to any gene: 10. The germline V gene has CDR1 SGHRS and CDR2 YFSETQ. CDR3: CASSPIDRAGGYTF. The CDR3 nucleotides are TGCGCCAGCAGCCCCATCGACAGGGCTGGTGGCTACACCTTC.

V gene TRBV16 combines with J gene TRBJ2-3; 10 bases agree with TRBD2. Germline V gene data show CDR1 as KGHSY and CDR2 as FQNENV. V lost 4 bases to trimming and J lost 11 bases; unmatched junction nucleotides: 12. The CDR3 is 15 amino acids. CDR3 DNA: TGTGCCAGCAGCCGCGAATTGGCTAGCGGGGGCGTGCAGTATTTT. This codes for CASSRELASGGVQYF. The complete variable domain, with remaining parts taken from reference TRBV16 and TRBJ2-3, reads GEEVAQTPKHLVRGEGQKAKLYCAPIKGHSYVFWYQQVLKNEFKFLISFQNENVFDETGMPKERFSAKCLPNSPCSLEIQATKLEDSAVYFCASSRELASGGVQYFGPGTRLTVL.

The chain joins TRBV10-3 to TRBJ1-2, with TRBD1 identical over 8 bases. J was trimmed by 4 bases and V by 2 bases; bases with no gene match: 6. Germline assignment: CDR1 ENHRY and CDR2 SYGVKD. This CDR3 contains 15 residues. The CDR3: CAISEGQGASYGYTF. CDR3 nucleotides: TGTGCCATCAGTGAGGGGCAGGGGGCAAGCTATGGCTACACCTTC.

This clone is labeled medium-sized. Other DNA sequences of this sample code for an identical CDR3. The chain is built from TRBV7-3 and TRBJ1-3; TRBD1 matches 7 bases. V lost 0 bases, J lost 0 bases, and 2 bases stayed unmatched. CDR1 and CDR2 from the germline V gene are SGHTA and FQGTGA. This CDR3 comprises 16 residues. CDR3 in amino acids: CASSLTGGNSGNTIYF. The CDR3 DNA is TGTGCCAGCAGCTTAACAGGGGGCAACTCTGGAAACACCATATATTTT.

This clone has more than one count but fewer than ten. V is TRBV29-1 and J is TRBJ1-2; D gene unclear. The V end was cut by 1 base, the J end by 3 bases, with 6 bases between. This CDR3 has 12 amino acids. CDR1 SQVTM and CDR2 ANQGSEA come from the germline V gene. The CDR3 sequence: CSVEGLDYGYTF. The CDR3 nucleotides read TGCAGCGTTGAAGGTCTAGACTATGGCTACACCTTC.

This clone was counted only a few times. This chain uses TRBV5-5 with TRBJ1-3; tentatively, D is TRBD1 (6 bases). The CDR3 contains 13 residues. The germline V gene encodes CDR1 SGHKS and CDR2 YYEKEE (reference sequence). Trimming took 10 bases from V and 4 from J, leaving 15 bases between them. In nucleotides, the CDR3 is TGTGCCTGCGGACAGACTGCCGGAAACACCATATATTTT. Translated: CACGQTAGNTIYF.

The rearrangement joins TRBV5-6 to TRBJ1-1; D is undetermined. With 0 bases removed from V and 2 bases from J, the gap between germline ends came to 14 bases. CDR3 length equals 16 residues. The V gene's germline CDR1 is SGHDT and CDR2 YYEEEE. The chain's CDR3 is CASSLGPTVRNTEAFF. The CDR3 nucleotides are TGTGCCAGCAGCTTGGGGCCCACCGTCCGTAACACTGAAGCTTTCTTT.

Only one count was recorded for this clone. The gene calls are TRBV4-1 and TRBJ1-2; 11 bases align to TRBD1. Germline assignment: CDR1 MGHRA and CDR2 YSYEKL. The ends lost 5 bases at V and 4 bases at J; junction bases unmatched: 12. The CDR3 extends over 17 amino acids. CDR3 sequence (DNA): TGCGCCAGCAGCTCCCGAGCGGGGGACAGGGGGTTCTATGGCTACACCTTC. This sequence encodes CASSSRAGDRGFYGYTF.

J is TRBJ2-5 and V is TRBV2; 8 bases are a match to TRBD2. Trimming took 6 bases from V and 2 from J; bases not matched to a gene: 5. The CDR3 has 14 amino acids. The germline gives CDR1 SNHLY, CDR2 FYNNEI. This CDR3 is CASRISGVQETQYF. In nucleotides, the CDR3 is TGTGCCAGCAGGATTAGCGGGGTACAAGAGACCCAGTACTTC.

This chain links TRBV27 with TRBJ1-5; D remains ambiguous. V was cut by 2 bases and J by 6 bases, with 8 bases left in between. Germline CDR1 and CDR2: MNHEY and SMNVEV (reference sequence). CDR3 length equals 13 residues. CDR3 in amino acids: CASSLKALQPQHF. The CDR3 coding sequence is TGTGCCAGCAGTTTAAAAGCGCTTCAGCCCCAGCATTTT.